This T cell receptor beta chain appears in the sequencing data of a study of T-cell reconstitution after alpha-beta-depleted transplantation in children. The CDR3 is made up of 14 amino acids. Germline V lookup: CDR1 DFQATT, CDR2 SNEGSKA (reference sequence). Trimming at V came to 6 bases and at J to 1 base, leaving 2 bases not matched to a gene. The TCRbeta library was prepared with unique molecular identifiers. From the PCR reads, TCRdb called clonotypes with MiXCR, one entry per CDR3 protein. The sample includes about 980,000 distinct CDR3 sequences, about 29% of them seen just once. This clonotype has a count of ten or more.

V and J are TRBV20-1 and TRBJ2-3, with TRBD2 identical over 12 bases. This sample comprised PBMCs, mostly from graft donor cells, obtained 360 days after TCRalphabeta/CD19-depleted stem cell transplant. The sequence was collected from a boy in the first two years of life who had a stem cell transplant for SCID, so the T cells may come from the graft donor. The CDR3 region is CSAGTSGRTDTQYF. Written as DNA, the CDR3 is TGCAGTGCAGGGACTAGCGGGCGCACAGATACGCAGTATTTT.